These 26 T cell receptor beta chains were sequenced from one sample in a study of CD8 T cells in ankylosing spondylitis. TCRdb passed the 5' RACE reads through MiXCR, listing each CDR3 protein once. The sample has 200,000 or so distinct CDR3 sequences, 15% to 20% seen once; the top ten hold around 4.7%. The specimen was blood, either unsorted or a sorted T cell fraction (not recorded which). The receptor set was obtained from a male donor aged 5 to 29 with ankylosing spondylitis or in good health (not recorded which).

This clonotype was recorded many times. This rearrangement joins TRBV4-2 to TRBJ2-3, with 13 bases aligning to TRBD2. Germline CDR1 and CDR2: LGHNA and YNFKEQ. Unmatched junction bases numbered 4, after V lost 8 bases and J lost 5 bases. This CDR3 spans 14 amino acids. DNA for the CDR3: TGTGCCAGCGGACTAGCGGGAGCGGAAGATACGCAGTATTTT. Protein product: CASGLAGAEDTQYF.

There are many counts of this clonotype. The chain is built from TRBV12-3 or TRBV12-4 and TRBJ2-3; TRBD2 agrees at 11 bases. V lost 5 bases to trimming and J lost 6 bases; unmatched junction nucleotides: 13. This CDR3 spans 17 amino acids. In DNA, the CDR3 is TGTGCCAGCAGTCCCCCGGGACTAGCGGAGGGGCGGGATACGCAGTATTTT. Amino acids: CASSPPGLAEGRDTQYF.

The gene calls are TRBV12-3 or TRBV12-4 and TRBJ2-7; TRBD1 aligns across 7 bases. The CDR3 extends over 15 amino acids. The V and J ends lost 5 bases and 5 bases, in that order; junction bases with no gene match: 12. CDR3 loop: CASSPLAGGFNEQYF. The CDR3 coding sequence is TGTGCCAGCAGTCCCCTAGCAGGGGGTTTCAACGAGCAGTACTTC.

In this sample, this clonotype turned up many times. The V gene is TRBV20-1, the J gene TRBJ2-1; D call uncertain. The CDR3 runs to 12 residues. Germline CDR1 reads DFQATT; CDR2 reads SNEGSKA (reference sequence). Trimming stripped 2 bases from V and 4 bases from J, with 6 bases between. CDR3 DNA: TGCAGTGCTAGAAGGCAGTACAATGAGCAGTTCTTC. Its protein is CSARRQYNEQFF.

Only a few counts were recorded for this clonotype. The genes are TRBV6-1 and TRBJ2-7; no definite D call. V shed 0 bases and J shed 4 bases, with 16 bases lying between them. The CDR3 has 16 residues. The germline gives CDR1 MNHNS, CDR2 SASEGT. The CDR3 here is CASSEAAGLGPYEQYF. CDR3 DNA: TGTGCCAGCAGTGAAGCCGCAGGCCTTGGGCCTTACGAGCAGTACTTC.

The CDR3, as DNA: TGCAGCGTTGCAGGGGGCTCCTACAATGAGCAGTTCTTC. Its translation: CSVAGGSYNEQFF. This chain connects TRBV29-1 to TRBJ2-1; TRBD1 aligns across 7 bases. Germline CDR1 is SQVTM and CDR2 is ANQGSEA. The CDR3 consists of 13 residues. V lost 4 bases to trimming and J lost 0 bases; unmatched junction nucleotides: 0.

This clonotype showed up many times. The rearrangement links TRBV6-6 to TRBJ2-3; TRBD2 aligns across 13 bases. V gave up 5 bases and J gave up 1 base; unmatched junction bases: 15. Germline assignment: CDR1 MNHNY and CDR2 SVGAGI (reference sequence). CDR3 length equals 20 residues. In nucleotides, the CDR3 is TGTGCCAGCAGTCCCCGGACTAGCGGGAGTCCGCGCAGGGGCACAGATACGCAGTATTTT. Its protein product is CASSPRTSGSPRRGTDTQYF.

This clonotype was detected ten times or more. The rearrangement links TRBV13 to TRBJ2-1; tentatively, D is TRBD1 or TRBD2 (5 bases each). This CDR3 is 14 amino acids long. From germline, CDR1 is PRHDT and CDR2 FYEKMQ (reference sequence). Trimming pared 4 bases from V and 9 bases from J, leaving 16 bases between. The CDR3 DNA reads as TGTGCCAGCAGCTCCAAACGGGACCCTGGTGAGCAGTTCTTC. Translating it yields CASSSKRDPGEQFF.

There are many counts of this clonotype. This chain connects TRBV6-2 or TRBV6-3 to TRBJ2-7, with 8 bases lining up with TRBD2. CDR1 and CDR2 from the germline V gene are MNHEY and SVGEGT. The V segment lost 5 bases and the J segment 5 bases; nucleotides outside the gene matches: 14. This CDR3 is built from 16 residues. CDR3 in DNA: TGTGCCAGCAGTCCCCGGCTAGCGGGCGATATGAACGAGCAGTACTTC. Translation gives CASSPRLAGDMNEQYF.

The sample holds many counts of this clonotype. The genes are TRBV18 and TRBJ2-1; no firm D call. Germline CDR1 and CDR2: KGHSH and LQKENI. This CDR3 has 15 amino acids. V lost 5 bases and J 0 bases, leaving 11 bases between the germline ends. The CDR3 DNA is TGTGCCAGCTCATTCGACTCCTCCTCCTACAATGAGCAGTTCTTC. It codes for CASSFDSSSYNEQFF. The full variable domain, completed using reference TRBV18 and TRBJ2-1, is NAGVMQNPRHLVRRRGQEARLRCSPMKGHSHVYWYRQLPEEGLKFMVYLQKENIIDESGMPKERFSAEFPKEGPSILRIQQVVRGDSAAYFCASSFDSSSYNEQFFGPGTRLTVL.

Ten or more counts support this clonotype. The J gene is TRBJ2-1, the V gene TRBV5-1, with 7 nucleotides matching TRBD2. This CDR3 is 15 amino acids long. V shed 0 bases, J shed 5 bases, and the junction held 5 bases outside the gene matches. Germline values: CDR1 SGHRS, CDR2 YFSETQ. This chain's CDR3 is CASSLGRLANNEQFF. In DNA form, the CDR3 reads TGCGCCAGCAGCTTGGGAAGACTAGCCAACAATGAGCAGTTCTTC.

This clonotype was seen repeatedly, ten times or more. The chain carries TRBV5-1 and TRBJ2-2; D is unclear. Trimming cost V 3 bases and J 6 bases, with 3 bases left between them. The CDR3 has 11 amino acids. CDR1 and CDR2 (germline): SGHRS, YFSETQ. In nucleotides, the CDR3 is TGCGCCAGCAGCTCCGCCGGGGAGCTGTTTTTT. This codes for CASSSAGELFF.

Ten or more counts support this clonotype. The J gene is TRBJ2-2, the V gene TRBV5-1, with TRBD1 matching 8 bases. Germline values: CDR1 SGHRS, CDR2 YFSETQ. Unmatched junction bases numbered 9, after V lost 7 bases and J lost 4 bases. This CDR3 comprises 15 residues. CDR3 DNA: TGCGCCAGCGGATTACAGGGGGTAGGCACCGGGGAGCTGTTTTTT. It translates to CASGLQGVGTGELFF.

This clonotype appeared a few times. This chain links TRBV29-1 with TRBJ2-7; no firm D call. V was shortened by 3 bases and J by 2 bases, with 11 bases between the two germline ends. The CDR3 is 13 amino acids. CDR1 and CDR2 from the germline V gene are SQVTM and ANQGSEA. This chain's CDR3 is CSVELQKAYEQYV. Written as DNA, the CDR3 is TGCAGCGTTGAGCTACAAAAGGCCTACGAGCAGTACGTC.

In this sample, this clonotype turned up many times. The V gene is TRBV11-3, the J gene TRBJ1-2; unclear D gene. The ends were cut back, 1 base at V and 7 bases at J, with 10 bases in the middle. There are 13 residues in the CDR3. The V gene's germline CDR1 is SGHNT and CDR2 YENEEA. The CDR3 DNA reads TGTGCCAGCAGCTTAGGGTCGGCTAGTGGCTACACCTTC. Translated: CASSLGSASGYTF.

The chain uses TRBV10-3 and TRBJ2-2; a weak D match, TRBD2 (6 bases). V was pared by 6 bases and J by 7 bases, with 9 bases between. The CDR3 contains 12 residues. Per the germline V gene, CDR1 is ENHRY and CDR2 is SYGVKD. CDR3: CAISDSGGELFF. Here the CDR3 DNA reads TGTGCCATCAGCGATAGCGGCGGGGAGCTGTTTTTT.

J is TRBJ2-7 and V is TRBV6-5, with 13 bases that match TRBD2. Germline V gives CDR1 MNHEY, CDR2 SVGAGI. Losses at the gene ends were 6 bases for V and 2 bases for J; bases not matched to a gene: 4. The CDR3 has 15 residues. Here the CDR3 reads CASSHGTSGTYEQYF. DNA for the CDR3: TGTGCCAGCAGCCACGGGACTAGCGGGACCTACGAGCAGTACTTC.

The chain is built from TRBV20-1 and TRBJ2-1, with D tentatively TRBD1 (5 bases). Trimming took 0 bases from V and 12 from J, leaving 12 bases between them. Germline CDR1 is DFQATT and CDR2 is SNEGSKA (reference sequence). This CDR3 has 12 residues. The CDR3 DNA is TGCAGTGCTAGAGATCCGGACAAAGGGCAGTTCTTC. Residues: CSARDPDKGQFF.

Ten or more counts support this clonotype. The J gene is TRBJ2-5, the V gene TRBV10-3; D is tentatively TRBD1 or TRBD2 (5 bases each). The V end lost 6 bases, the J end lost 3 bases, and 11 bases lay between the germline ends. The germline V gene encodes CDR1 ENHRY and CDR2 SYGVKD. The CDR3 has 13 residues. The CDR3 DNA sequence: TGTGCCATCAGAGGGACCCGCGAAGAGACCCAGTACTTC. It encodes CAIRGTREETQYF.

The sample holds many counts of this clonotype. The chain has TRBV6-6 and TRBJ2-7; D unclear. This CDR3 is 13 amino acids long. CDR1 is MNHNY, CDR2 SVGAGI, per germline (reference sequence). Trimming took 0 bases from V and 3 from J, leaving 6 bases between them. CDR3 coding DNA: TGTGCCAGCAGTTACTCGGGTTACTACGAGCAGTACGTC. This gives the protein CASSYSGYYEQYV.

The genes are TRBV19 and TRBJ2-1; 7 bases align to TRBD1. The CDR3 loop spans 15 amino acids. CDR1 and CDR2 from the germline V gene are LNHDA and SQIVND (reference sequence). V was pared by 4 bases and J by 4 bases, with 7 bases of the junction left unmatched. As DNA, the CDR3 is TGTGCCAGTAGTACGACAGGGTCCCCTTACAATGAGCAGTTCTTC. This encodes CASSTTGSPYNEQFF.

This clonotype was seen many times. This chain links TRBV12-3 or TRBV12-4 with TRBJ2-5; weak D call: TRBD2 (5 bases). V was trimmed by 6 bases and J by 6 bases, leaving 23 bases between them. The CDR3 runs 16 residues. CDR3 residues: CASSQPPAAGIQTQYF. CDR3 bases: TGTGCCAGCAGCCAACCCCCGGCTGCGGGTATACAGACCCAGTACTTC.

In its sample, this clonotype was seen many times. The chain employs TRBV7-9 and TRBJ2-7; 11 positions agree with TRBD2. V was clipped by 5 bases and J by 7 bases; unmatched bases: 4. Germline V gene data show CDR1 as SEHNR and CDR2 as FQNEAQ (reference sequence). This CDR3 has 13 amino acids. This chain's CDR3 is CASSPTSGGEQYV. The CDR3 DNA reads as TGTGCCAGCAGCCCCACTAGCGGGGGTGAGCAGTACGTC.

This clonotype was seen ten or more times. The rearrangement uses TRBV24-1 and TRBJ2-2, with D uncertain. The CDR3 runs 16 residues. Germline V CDR1 and CDR2: KGHDR, SFDVKD. Trimming stripped 1 base from V and 0 bases from J, with 8 bases between. The CDR3 DNA reads as TGTGCCACCAGTGATTTCTCGCACGCGAACACCGGGGAGCTGTTTTTT. It is translated as CATSDFSHANTGELFF.

This clonotype has at least ten counts. The chain couples TRBV4-2 to TRBJ1-2, with D hard to call. V was cut by 0 bases and J by 0 bases, with 5 bases left in between. Looked up from germline, CDR1 is LGHNA and CDR2 is YNFKEQ. CDR3 length: 14 residues. The CDR3 bases are TGTGCCAGCAGCCAAGAGACGGCTAACTATGGCTACACCTTC. As protein: CASSQETANYGYTF.

The chain employs TRBV6-6 and TRBJ2-7; D is perhaps TRBD1 (5 bases). V was shortened by 5 bases and J by 6 bases, with 17 bases between the two germline ends. Germline CDR1 and CDR2: MNHNY and SVGAGI (reference sequence). The CDR3 has 14 amino acids. The CDR3 protein is CASSERGYRGEQYF. The CDR3 DNA follows: TGTGCCAGCAGTGAAAGGGGATATCGAGGCGAGCAGTACTTC.